These 16 T cell receptor beta chains share one sample of origin, sequenced in a study of blood T cells in healthy people across ages. Primers used in a second PCR of about 7 to 12 cycles were a sample-barcoded 5' primer and a J-beta primer mix. MiXCR, applied by TCRdb to the 5' RACE reads, yields one record per CDR3 protein. Of roughly 2 million distinct CDR3 sequences listed, roughly 49% were seen once; the top ten hold around 2.1%. What was sequenced was blood. These receptors all stem from a woman between 40 and 50 years old in good health.

This sequence joins TRBV19 and TRBJ2-1; D is perhaps TRBD1 or TRBD2 (5 bases each). Germline CDR1 is LNHDA and CDR2 is SQIVND (reference sequence). The ends were cut back, 0 bases at V and 1 base at J, with 16 bases in the middle. The CDR3 is 18 amino acids. The CDR3 loop is CASSIDPGANPSYNEQFF. The CDR3 nucleotides are TGTGCCAGTAGTATAGATCCCGGGGCCAACCCATCCTACAATGAGCAGTTCTTC.

The CDR3 DNA follows: TGTGCCAGCACGAACCTGGGGCAGGACTTCAAAAACATTCAGTACTTC. Translating gives CASTNLGQDFKNIQYF. The gene calls are TRBV5-6 and TRBJ2-4; perhaps D is TRBD1 or TRBD2 (5 bases each). V shed 6 bases and J shed 3 bases, with 19 bases lying between them. There are 16 residues in the CDR3. Germline V CDR1 and CDR2: SGHDT, YYEEEE.

Comments on this clonotype: Compared with germline, one end of the junction differs, possibly owing to a read error. The chain carries TRBV12-3 or TRBV12-4 and TRBJ1-2, with D unresolved. The CDR3 has 15 residues. CDR3 loop: CACSLRRASNYGYTF. CDR3 nucleotide sequence: TGTGCCTGCAGCCTTCGGAGGGCCTCTAACTATGGCTACACCTTC.

The genes are TRBV24-1 and TRBJ2-5; the match to TRBD2 covers 11 bases. Germline CDR1 KGHDR, CDR2 SFDVKD. Trimming cost V 3 bases and J 2 bases; bases outside gene matches: 7. The CDR3 is made up of 17 amino acids. The CDR3 loop is CATSDPRLAGGQETQYF. The CDR3 bases are TGTGCCACCAGTGATCCACGCCTAGCGGGGGGTCAAGAGACCCAGTACTTC.

This clonotype occurred once. The V and J genes are TRBV5-1 and TRBJ2-1; D is undetermined. The length of the CDR3 is 14 residues. V dropped 3 bases and J dropped 5 bases, with 12 bases sitting between them. Germline values: CDR1 SGHRS, CDR2 YFSETQ. CDR3 sequence: CASSSGGINNEQFF. CDR3 nucleotides: TGCGCCAGCAGCTCGGGTGGGATTAACAATGAGCAGTTCTTC.

Many counts were recorded for this clonotype. The V and J genes are TRBV7-2 and TRBJ2-5; D ambiguous. V was cut by 1 base and J by 5 bases, with 5 bases left in between. Per the germline V gene, CDR1 is SGHTA and CDR2 is FQGNSA. The CDR3 runs to 12 residues. The CDR3 nucleotides read TGTGCCAGCAGCTTAGTTCCGGAGACCCAGTACTTC. This codes for CASSLVPETQYF.

The chain links TRBV7-3 to TRBJ2-5, with D perhaps matching TRBD1 or TRBD2 (5 bases each). Germline V CDR1 and CDR2: SGHTA, FQGTGA. The CDR3 is 13 amino acids. Trimming shortened V by 5 bases and J by 5 bases, and 12 bases separated the two germline ends. DNA for the CDR3: TGTGCCAGCAGCATCTCGTGGGGGGAGACCCAGTACTTC. Translation: CASSISWGETQYF. Variable domain in full (rest from reference TRBV7-3 and TRBJ2-5): GAGVSQTPSNKVTEKGKYVELRCDPISGHTALYWYRQSLGQGPEFLIYFQGTGAADDSGLPNDRFFAVRPEGSVSTLKIQRTERGDSAVYLCASSISWGETQYFGPGTRLLVL.

In the case of this clonotype: A read error may produce the germline difference seen at one junction end. V usage is TRBV28 and J usage is TRBJ2-5, with 11 bases fitting TRBD2. The CDR3 sequence is 18 residues long. Germline CDR1 reads MDHEN; CDR2 reads SYDVKM. CDR3 protein: CASSLARALAGGLLAQYF. Here the CDR3 DNA reads TGTGCCAGCAGTTTGGCAAGGGCCTTAGCGGGGGGGCTATTAGCCCAGTACTTT.

CDR3 amino acids: CSVEFLPPEKKNIQYF. DNA of the CDR3: TGCAGCGTTGAATTTCTTCCGCCGGAGAAAAAAAACATTCAGTACTTC. The gene calls are TRBV29-1 and TRBJ2-4; D ambiguous. Germline V gives CDR1 SQVTM, CDR2 ANQGSEA. The CDR3 is 16 residues long. With 2 bases removed from V and 4 bases from J, the gap between germline ends came to 18 bases.

The CDR3 nucleotides are TGTGCCAGCTCACCACTTAGCTCCGGACAGGGATGGGGGCAAGAGACCCAGTACTTC. Its protein is CASSPLSSGQGWGQETQYF. The V and J genes are TRBV18 and TRBJ2-5, with TRBD1 matching 8 bases. V lost 1 base and J lost 2; bases outside the gene matches: 15. Per germline, CDR1 KGHSH and CDR2 LQKENI. The CDR3 is 19 residues long. Complete variable domain (other parts from reference TRBV18 and TRBJ2-5): NAGVMQNPRHLVRRRGQEARLRCSPMKGHSHVYWYRQLPEEGLKFMVYLQKENIIDESGMPKERFSAEFPKEGPSILRIQQVVRGDSAAYFCASSPLSSGQGWGQETQYFGPGTRLLVL.

This clonotype showed up many times. The V call is TRBV5-5, the J call TRBJ1-5; 8 bases align to TRBD1. The germline CDR1 and CDR2 sequences are SGHKS and YYEKEE (reference sequence). The CDR3 is made up of 17 amino acids. V trimming: 3 bases; J trimming: 2 bases; junction bases outside the gene matches: 10. CDR3 sequence: CASSSDRGGRGNQPQHF. The CDR3 nucleotides are TGTGCCAGCAGCTCCGACAGGGGCGGGCGTGGCAATCAGCCCCAGCATTTT. The entire variable domain, with the rest obtained from reference TRBV5-5 and TRBJ1-5, is as follows: DAGVTQSPTHLIKTRGQQVTLRCSPISGHKSVSWYQQVLGQGPQFIFQYYEKEERGRGNFPDRFSARQFPNYSSELNVNALLLGDSALYLCASSSDRGGRGNQPQHFGDGTRLSIL.

The chain joins TRBV20-1 to TRBJ1-6; 8 nucleotides line up with TRBD1. With V trimmed by 7 bases and J by 4 bases, 6 bases remained unmatched. This CDR3 has 14 amino acids. CDR1 and CDR2 from the germline V gene are DFQATT and SNEGSKA (reference sequence). CDR3 nucleotides: TGCAGTGGGACAGGGCTGGGATATAATTCACCCCTCCACTTT. This gives the protein CSGTGLGYNSPLHF.

The table lists this clonotype with a few counts. The chain recombines TRBV6-6 with TRBJ2-7, with D possibly being TRBD1 (6 bases). Germline V gene data show CDR1 as MNHNY and CDR2 as SVGAGI (reference sequence). This CDR3 region has 13 residues. The V end was cut by 6 bases, the J end by 0 bases, with 9 bases between. CDR3: CASRDSGSYEQYF. CDR3 DNA: TGTGCCAGCAGGGACAGTGGCTCCTACGAGCAGTACTTC.

Concerning this clonotype itself: Germline is not matched at one junction end, which may reflect a read error. The chain uses TRBV27 and TRBJ2-5; 8 bases match TRBD2. This CDR3 has 19 residues. Germline V CDR1 and CDR2: MNHEY, SMNVEV (reference sequence). The CDR3 DNA sequence: TGTGCCAGCAGTTTAATTGGCGGGGGGAATTTCGGTGGTCAAGAGACCCGGTACTTC. Translation gives CASSLIGGGNFGGQETRYF.

In its sample, this clonotype was seen a few times. CDR3: CASSWDTPRGETQYF. CDR3 DNA: TGTGCCAGCAGTTGGGACACTCCTCGGGGAGAGACCCAGTACTTC. V usage is TRBV7-9 and J usage is TRBJ2-5; D is possibly TRBD1 (6 bases). The CDR3 loop spans 15 amino acids. Trimming removed 6 bases at V and 4 bases at J, with 18 bases between. CDR1 is SEHNR, CDR2 FQNEAQ, per germline (reference sequence).

The rearrangement uses TRBV11-2 and TRBJ2-4; D not certain. The germline V gene encodes CDR1 SGHAT and CDR2 FQNNGV. This CDR3 region has 13 residues. Trimming took off 3 bases at V and 8 bases at J, with 11 bases between the two ends. CDR3 region: CASSFGTEDIQYF. Written as DNA, the CDR3 is TGTGCCAGCAGCTTTGGCACCGAGGACATTCAGTACTTC.